These 8 T cell receptor beta chains came from one sample sequenced in a study of long-term antiretroviral therapy in people with HIV (dated by TCRdb to 2022 to 2024). Sequencing of the TRB variable region was done with the immunoSEQ hsTCRB v3.0 assay at survey level resolution. This is the immuneACCESS table as TCRdb keeps it, with only in-frame sequences that have V and J called. A part of the clones is gone; compared with another copy, unresolved V genes explain less than half, and the rest is unexplained. The sample includes more than 20,000 clones, with about 85% observed a single time. The leading ten clones occupy 4% to 6% of the sample. The sample consisted of unsorted PBMCs, taken roughly 2.7 years after starting antiretroviral therapy. The source of these receptors is a man aged 35 to 55 with HIV.

This clone has only a few counts. The rearrangement links TRBV14 to TRBJ2-7; 8 nucleotides line up with TRBD1. With 0 bases clipped from V and 0 bases from J, the junction kept 10 bases outside the gene matches. Germline V CDR1 and CDR2: SGHDN, FVKESK. The CDR3 is made up of 18 amino acids. CDR3 protein: CASSQDGPRTGSSYEQYF. CDR3 coding DNA: TGTGCCAGCAGCCAAGACGGGCCTAGGACAGGGAGCTCCTACGAGCAGTACTTC.

The chain is built from TRBV5-8 and TRBJ1-5; D is uncertain. Germline V CDR1 and CDR2: SGHTS, YDEGEE. V lost 10 bases to trimming and J lost 3 bases, with 11 bases between them. The CDR3 contains 12 residues. The CDR3 sequence is CAGGPYNQPQHF. The CDR3 bases are TGTGCCGGTGGACCGTACAATCAGCCCCAGCATTTT.

This clone was seen just once. This rearrangement joins TRBV19 to TRBJ1-3; D not certain. Per germline, CDR1 LNHDA and CDR2 SQIVND (reference sequence). V lost 5 bases and J lost 0, with 8 bases in between. This CDR3 comprises 14 residues. The CDR3 spells CASSPERSGNTIYF. CDR3 sequence (DNA): TGTGCCAGTAGTCCCGAGCGCTCTGGAAACACCATATATTTT.

The CDR3 sequence is CASSVDREDTEAFF. The CDR3 nucleotides are TGTGCCAGCAGCGTAGACAGGGAGGACACTGAAGCTTTCTTT. The chain couples TRBV7-2 to TRBJ1-1; 7 positions agree with TRBD1. With V trimmed by 5 bases and J by 3 bases, 6 bases remained unmatched. This CDR3 has 14 amino acids. Per germline, CDR1 SGHTA and CDR2 FQGNSA.

The chain carries TRBV11-1 and TRBJ2-7, with 7 bases matching TRBD1. V lost 4 bases to trimming and J lost 0 bases; unmatched junction nucleotides: 3. The CDR3 runs 14 residues. Germline-derived CDR1 and CDR2 are SGHAT and FQDESV (reference sequence). CDR3 DNA sequence: TGTGCCAGCAGCTCGGACAGGACCTCCTACGAGCAGTACTTC. Its protein is CASSSDRTSYEQYF. The entire variable domain, with the rest obtained from reference TRBV11-1 and TRBJ2-7, is as follows: EAEVAQSPRYKITEKSQAVAFWCDPISGHATLYWYRQILGQGPELLVQFQDESVVDDSQLPKDRFSAERLKGVDSTLKIQPAELGDSAMYLCASSSDRTSYEQYFGPGTRLTVT.

The chain recombines TRBV4-1 with TRBJ2-1, with TRBD2 matching 13 bases. CDR3 length: 19 amino acids. Germline lookup yields CDR1 MGHRA and CDR2 YSYEKL. V dropped 5 bases and J dropped 0; count of bases not matched to a gene: 10. The CDR3 DNA reads TGCGCCAGCAGCTTCCGGACTAGCGGGGGCCCAAGCTCCTACAATGAGCAGTTCTTC. It specifies CASSFRTSGGPSSYNEQFF.

This clone was picked up one time. The rearrangement uses TRBV15 and TRBJ2-2, with D possibly being TRBD1 (6 bases). This CDR3 is built from 14 residues. Per germline, CDR1 LNHNV and CDR2 YYDKDF (reference sequence). Trimming stripped 7 bases from V and 2 bases from J, with 11 bases between. The chain's CDR3 is CATKSGDNTGELFF. The CDR3 DNA reads TGTGCCACCAAGTCAGGGGATAACACCGGGGAGCTGTTTTTT.

The chain uses TRBV7-2 and TRBJ2-1; D may be TRBD1 (6 bases). V lost 5 bases to trimming and J lost 5 bases, with 13 bases between them. Germline values: CDR1 SGHTA, CDR2 FQGNSA. CDR3 length: 14 residues. CDR3 loop: CASSPRGWDNEQFF. CDR3 nucleotides: TGTGCCAGCAGCCCCAGGGGCTGGGACAATGAGCAGTTCTTC.